What follows is one T cell receptor (beta chain) and its context. Its antigen target is currently unknown. No qualities accompany the bases; no much larger clone lies one base away. In total, 600 or so healthy bone marrow donors made up the cohort. At the time of sampling, every cohort member was nominally healthy, though immune exposures that went unrecorded were likely present. The donor was CMV seronegative and was included in the group of over 300 seronegative cohort members. Every donor gave a peripheral blood sample, and the peripheral blood mononuclear cells from that sample were used for TCR beta sequencing. The Qiagen DNeasy Blood Extraction Kit was used to extract genomic DNA from the blood cell samples. The sample belongs to a study of cytomegalovirus exposure and HLA in healthy donors listed by TCRdb under 2017. Describing the broader study: An earlier analysis of several hundred of the donors reported approximately 260 Gb of sequence data and around 110 million unique TCR beta sequences obtained from 150 million to 200 million T cells. An early release that covered approximately 600 HLA-typed donors contained approximately 300 gigabases of sequencing data and approximately 85 million unique TCR sequences. Of the roughly 430 genotyped donors, approximately 80% fell in the genetic ancestry cluster associated with self-reported Caucasian donors. The study aimed to test whether cataloging public T cell receptors could reveal signatures of past pathogen exposure. The study profiled the T cell repertoires of 500 to 800 subjects by immunosequencing and related them to cytomegalovirus serostatus. A separate validation cohort of roughly 120 different subjects was used in addition to the approximately 700-subject first cohort. To predict cytomegalovirus infection status, the study combined high-throughput TCR immunosequencing, statistical association of individual TCRs with disease status, and machine learning. A later analysis re-analyzed previously published TCR beta repertoires from 650 to 800 donors and added high-resolution HLA genotyping to study TCR occurrence patterns. Rather than drawing on any new phenotypic data, the later analysis identified candidate immune exposures from TCR beta sequences and the way those sequences occurred across donors. In an earlier analysis of roughly 540 of the donors, high-throughput TCR beta sequencing was used to judge whether each TCR beta V gene segment behaved as functional or pseudogenic. Donor age, sex, ethnicity and CMV serostatus were compiled together with the repertoire data. A later genetic analysis used genome-wide SNP genotypes for about 65% of the 666 donors, treating that subset as a discovery cohort. Every discovery cohort repertoire had been produced on one sequencing platform. HLA typing included class I and class II loci at four-digit resolution. Typing coverage differed by locus: A, B, C, DRB1 and DQB1 were typed in about 620-630 donors, DQA1 in 522, DPA1 in approximately 610, and DPB1 in just under 480. Because of strong linkage in the cohort, roughly five DR-DQ haplotypes were treated as single units for association and clustering. Among roughly 400 genotyped donors of the cohort, an average of around 250,000 unique TCR beta nucleotide sequences was sequenced per donor, of which approximately 19% were non-productive. Here is what the overall study found, with its caveats: A later analysis reported that several top co-occurrence clusters appeared linked to parvovirus B19, influenza, CMV and Epstein-Barr virus. The 87-base-pair reads could not distinguish some IMGT-functional V segments, including TRBV6-2 and TRBV6-3, so those segments were excluded. Linkage disequilibrium might explain the correlated functional status among segregating V segments, but an unknown experimental factor could not be ruled out. Only TCR beta chains were sequenced in this cohort, and the absence of alpha or paired-chain data limited detectable features. Compared with the 666-donor mean, donors in an Asian-associated ancestry cluster had fewer N-insertions in productive TCRs, according to a later genetic analysis. Most TCR sequences were observed very rarely across donors, whereas some public TCRs were present in many individuals. A further reported finding was that TCR beta sequences accurately predicted the HLA-A and HLA-B alleles for most subjects in the first cohort. Presence/absence analyses assumed roughly uniform sequencing depth across donors, an assumption that may not hold. In a later genetic analysis, a missense DCLRE1C variant was associated with V-gene and J-gene trimming of TCR beta chains, and the association was replicated in an independent cohort. Most CMV-associated TCR beta chains appeared to be HLA-restricted in a later analysis, and the HLA associations seemed to be driven largely by CMV exposure. In a later analysis, the rate of TCR association differed among HLA loci, with DRB1 alleles having the most associated TCRs and HLA-C alleles having the fewest. Because HLA typing was unavailable for some donors at each locus, only the typed subset was used in association tests. The earlier analysis of about 600 of the donors excluded fewer than 20 rarely observed V segments, including chromosome 9 orphons, because counts were too low. A total of roughly 160 TCR beta chains were listed by the study as associated with cytomegalovirus. Cytomegalovirus status was reported to be diagnosed by the classifier with high specificity and sensitivity in both the original and validation cohorts. In vitro tests confirmed that a few of the cytomegalovirus-associated TCR beta chains recognize cytomegalovirus antigens. CMV serostatus was the only immune exposure information available for the cohort. The authors suggested that the approach could potentially be generalized to other disease states and immunological phenotypes. Specific HLA alleles were associated with 15,000 to 20,000 TCR beta sequences at a false discovery rate of 0.05 in a later analysis. An earlier analysis of 587 of the donors showed that most TCR beta V segments appeared in productive rearrangements either about 87% or about 30% of the time, which broadly matched IMGT annotations. Strong co-occurrence of HLA alleles, especially DR and DQ, made assigning TCR associations to individual alleles difficult. A cluster of highly shared sequence variants was judged likely to be a technical artifact of the sequencing pipeline. A later analysis found that HLA-associated TCR beta chains were more clonally expanded and had lower generation probabilities than equally common non-associated chains.

The V and J ends are trimmed by 10 bases and 6 bases, leaving 26 bases between them. The CDR3, from cysteine to phenylalanine, totals 16 residues. Only the CDR3 part of the read is kept: 48 bases, read in frame from the first base. The germline V gene yields SNHLY for CDR1 and FYNNEI for CDR2. Libraries were prepared through the immunoSEQ multiplex PCR assay. For the multiplex PCR, a mixture combining 60 forward primers for TCR Vbeta segments and 13 reverse primers for TCR Jbeta segments was used. The CDR3 region of rearranged TCR beta genes was amplified from genomic DNA by a multiplex PCR assay. The amplified TCR beta libraries were sequenced on the Illumina HiSeq System as 87-base-pair reads. As for the original processing: In a later analysis, roughly 80 million unique TCR beta chains were counted across the roughly 610 repertoires, and roughly 11 million of these chains were shared by at least two donors. To remove PCR and sequencing errors, raw reads were error-corrected and collapsed into unique sequences using a nearest-neighbor algorithm that merged closely related sequences. Alignment of CDR3 sequences to IMGT reference sequences was used to assign V, D and J gene segments. Each retained sequence needed at least a six-nucleotide match to both a V gene segment and a J gene segment. A rearrangement counted as productive if the CDR3 had no stop codons and remained in frame with V and J, and every other rearrangement counted as non-productive. CDR3 was defined according to IMGT convention as the region running from the second conserved V-encoded cysteine to the conserved J-encoded phenylalanine. The earlier analysis of 587 of the donors excluded sequences that lacked an unambiguous match to a single V gene segment. An earlier analysis of 450 to 650 of the donors called V segments functional above 56.7% productive rearrangements and segregating when the between-donor standard deviation exceeded 5%. A statistical classification framework was built for diagnosing cytomegalovirus status from the catalog of TCR beta chain sequences. A later analysis assigned V and J genes by comparing TCR nucleotide sequences with IMGT/GENE-DB human TR gene sequences. A later analysis assigned CDR3 sequences and most-parsimonious VDJ recombination scenarios with the TCRdist pipeline. A later analysis defined each TCR beta chain by its CDR3 amino acid sequence plus V-gene family, and excluded reads lacking a unique V-gene family. A later analysis removed several hundred highly shared, low-generation-probability nucleotide sequences to deal with suspected cross-contamination and a sequencing artifact. In a later analysis, a clonal expansion index was calculated for each public chain from normalized within-repertoire ranks of inferred template counts. Generation probabilities in a later analysis came from a VDJ recombination model fitted to out-of-frame rearrangements, and those results were checked against IGoR. Hypergeometric tests were used in a later analysis to score TCR-TCR, TCR-HLA and TCR-CMV co-occurrence, with a repertoire-size bias correction applied to the TCR pairs. A later analysis estimated false discovery rates by permuting HLA or CMV assignments 20 times. In a later analysis, co-occurring TCRs were grouped using DBSCAN, with TCRdist sequence similarity added in when clustering inside HLA-allele-positive subsets. Repertoires with fewer than 30,000 or more than 120,000 public chains, plus five repertoires with anomalous nucleotide sharing, were excluded from co-occurrence clustering. What TCRdb holds here is the immuneACCESS table cut down to in-frame rearrangements. Part of the clones is not present; checked against another copy, under half of the missing clones reflect an unresolved V gene, and the others are unexplained. V, J and clone size were drawn from that table, and D and trimming were deduced from the DNA. Present in this sample are about 130,000 clones, 75% to 85% of which were seen just once. The ten biggest clones cover about 2% of the sample.

Sequenced sample: PBMCs. Here the chain combines TRBV2 and TRBJ2-3, with TRBD2 as a weak D call on 7 bases. This sequence was found in a man younger than 30 in good health and CMV-seronegative. The nucleotide sequence is TGTGCCACCACCGTTATTGGGGAGGGGGGTTTGGATACGCAGTATTTT. It is translated as CATTVIGEGGLDTQYF.